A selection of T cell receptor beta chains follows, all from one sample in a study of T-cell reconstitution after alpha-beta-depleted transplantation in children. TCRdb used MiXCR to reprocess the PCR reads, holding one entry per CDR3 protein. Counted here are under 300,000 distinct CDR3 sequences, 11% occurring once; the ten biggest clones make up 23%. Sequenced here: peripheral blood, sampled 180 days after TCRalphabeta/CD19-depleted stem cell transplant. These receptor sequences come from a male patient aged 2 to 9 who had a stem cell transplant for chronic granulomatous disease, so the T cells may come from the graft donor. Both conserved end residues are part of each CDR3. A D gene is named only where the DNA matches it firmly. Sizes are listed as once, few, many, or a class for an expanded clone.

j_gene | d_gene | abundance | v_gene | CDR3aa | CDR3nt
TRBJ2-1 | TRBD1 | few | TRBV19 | CASSIYGTGGHNEQFF | TGTGCCAGTAGTATTTACGGGACAGGGGGTCACAATGAGCAGTTCTTC
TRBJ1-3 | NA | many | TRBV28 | CASSLPGAPGNTIYF | TGTGCCAGCAGTTTGCCAGGTGCGCCTGGAAACACCATATATTTT
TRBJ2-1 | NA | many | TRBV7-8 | CASSSPGGRRNEQFF | TGTGCCAGCAGCTCTCCTGGGGGCAGGCGCAATGAGCAGTTCTTC
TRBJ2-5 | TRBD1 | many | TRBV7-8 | CASSLAGQGEQETQYF | TGTGCCAGCAGCTTAGCTGGACAGGGGGAACAAGAGACCCAGTACTTC
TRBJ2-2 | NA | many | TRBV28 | CASISENTGELFF | TGTGCCAGCATTAGCGAAAACACCGGGGAGCTGTTTTTT
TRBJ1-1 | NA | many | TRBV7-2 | CASSLGRGRNTEAFF | TGTGCCAGCAGCTTAGGGCGGGGGAGGAACACTGAAGCTTTCTTT
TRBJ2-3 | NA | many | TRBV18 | CASSQQVNPTDTQYF | TGTGCCAGCTCACAACAGGTGAACCCCACAGATACGCAGTATTTT
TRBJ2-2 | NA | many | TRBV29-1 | CSVEASLEAGELFF | TGCAGCGTTGAGGCTAGCTTGGAGGCCGGGGAGCTGTTTTTT
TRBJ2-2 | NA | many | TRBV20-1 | CSARPRLTGELFF | TGCAGTGCTAGACCTCGCTTAACCGGGGAGCTGTTTTTT
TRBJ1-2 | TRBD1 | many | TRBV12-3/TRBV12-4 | CASSLRQGAYGYTF | TGTGCCAGCAGTTTGCGGCAGGGGGCATATGGCTACACCTTC
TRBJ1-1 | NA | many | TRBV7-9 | CASSPETRGAFF | TGTGCCAGCAGCCCCGAAACCCGAGGCGCTTTCTTT
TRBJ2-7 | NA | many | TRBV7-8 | CASSLTGSTYEQYF | TGTGCCAGCAGCTTAACAGGTTCCACCTACGAGCAGTACTTC
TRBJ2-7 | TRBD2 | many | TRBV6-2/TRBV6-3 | CASSYSFWTSGYEQYF | TGTGCCAGCAGTTACTCCTTCTGGACTAGCGGCTACGAGCAGTACTTC
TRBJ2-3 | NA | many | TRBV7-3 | CASSLRQVAPQRAYTDTQYF | TGTGCCAGCAGCTTACGGCAGGTGGCCCCTCAACGAGCCTACACAGATACGCAGTATTTT
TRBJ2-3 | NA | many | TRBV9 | CASSVEVSRTDTQYF | TGTGCCAGCAGCGTAGAGGTCAGCCGCACAGATACGCAGTATTTT
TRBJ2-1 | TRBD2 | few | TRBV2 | CASLRRGTTDEQFF | TGTGCCAGCCTTAGACGGGGGACTACGGATGAGCAGTTCTTC
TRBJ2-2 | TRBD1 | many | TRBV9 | CASSYRGTGELFF | TGTGCCAGCAGTTACAGGGGCACCGGGGAGCTGTTTTTT